A selection of T cell receptor beta chains follows, all from one sample in a study of blood T cell repertoires in COVID-19. The repertoire was sequenced with immunoSEQ multiplex PCR; TCRdb's copy has only in-frame clones and lacks some. The table includes around 200,000 clones, about four fifths detected once. The sequenced sample consisted of peripheral blood. Receptors were obtained from a woman aged 40 to 49 with COVID-19, enrolled during active disease. The CDR3 runs from the conserved cysteine through the conserved F or W. Each record gives: clone size, D gene, J gene, V gene, CDR3 DNA, CDR3 protein. D genes are given only for firm matches. Clone size is given for some rows only: seen once, a few or many times, or a class if the clone is expanded.

abundance: -; d_gene: -; j_gene: TRBJ2-7; v_gene: TRBV7-2; CDR3nt: TGTGCCAGCAGTCTCGTTAAAAACTACGAGCAGTACTTC; CDR3aa: CASSLVKNYEQYF
abundance: -; d_gene: -; j_gene: TRBJ2-7; v_gene: TRBV3-1/TRBV3-2; CDR3nt: TGTGCCAGCAGCCAAGATAGCGCGACCAGGTGGTACGAGCAGTACTTC; CDR3aa: CASSQDSATRWYEQYF
abundance: once; d_gene: TRBD1; j_gene: TRBJ1-1; v_gene: TRBV7-6; CDR3nt: TGTGCCAGCAGCCCAAACAGGGGCCACACTGAAGCTTTCTTT; CDR3aa: CASSPNRGHTEAFF
abundance: -; d_gene: -; j_gene: TRBJ1-5; v_gene: TRBV5-4; CDR3nt: TGTGCCAGCAGCTTGGACGGTTACAATCAGCCCCAGCATTTT; CDR3aa: CASSLDGYNQPQHF
abundance: -; d_gene: TRBD1; j_gene: TRBJ2-3; v_gene: TRBV5-1; CDR3nt: TGCGCCAGCAGCCCGGGACAGGGGGTTGCAGATACGCAGTATTTT; CDR3aa: CASSPGQGVADTQYF
abundance: -; d_gene: -; j_gene: TRBJ2-7; v_gene: TRBV7-7; CDR3nt: TGTGCCAGCAGCTTAAGTACAGTTTTTGGAGAGCAGTACTTC; CDR3aa: CASSLSTVFGEQYF
abundance: -; d_gene: -; j_gene: TRBJ1-1; v_gene: TRBV6-5; CDR3nt: TGTGCCACATCGACCGGGCGGGCGAACACTGAAGCTTTCTTT; CDR3aa: CATSTGRANTEAFF
abundance: -; d_gene: -; j_gene: TRBJ1-5; v_gene: TRBV16; CDR3nt: TGTGCCAGCAGCCAACCAGGGACTGTCTATCAGCCCCAGCATTTT; CDR3aa: CASSQPGTVYQPQHF
abundance: -; d_gene: TRBD2; j_gene: TRBJ2-1; v_gene: TRBV3-1/TRBV3-2; CDR3nt: TGTGCCAGCAGCCAGGCCACAGGGGGACTAGCGGGGGGACGAATTTATGAGCAGTTCTTC; CDR3aa: CASSQATGGLAGGRIYEQFF
abundance: -; d_gene: -; j_gene: TRBJ1-5; v_gene: TRBV18; CDR3nt: TGTGCCAGCTCATCCAACAGTGATCAGCCCCAGCATTTT; CDR3aa: CASSSNSDQPQHF
abundance: -; d_gene: TRBD1; j_gene: TRBJ2-2; v_gene: TRBV6-5; CDR3nt: TGTGCCAGCTCAACGACAGGGCAGTCCGGGGAGCTGTTTTTT; CDR3aa: CASSTTGQSGELFF
abundance: once; d_gene: TRBD1; j_gene: TRBJ1-6; v_gene: TRBV5-8; CDR3nt: TGTGCCAGCAACCGCGGCGGACAGGGGGCGCAGGAACCCCTCCACTTT; CDR3aa: CASNRGGQGAQEPLHF
abundance: -; d_gene: -; j_gene: TRBJ1-5; v_gene: TRBV29-1; CDR3nt: TGCAGCGTTGTGTCCGGGGTGAATCAGCCCCAGCATTTT; CDR3aa: CSVVSGVNQPQHF
abundance: -; d_gene: -; j_gene: TRBJ2-7; v_gene: TRBV5-6; CDR3nt: TGTGCCAGCAGGGGTCGCAGGGGTAGCTACGAGCAGTACTTC; CDR3aa: CASRGRRGSYEQYF
abundance: -; d_gene: -; j_gene: TRBJ1-5; v_gene: TRBV14; CDR3nt: TGTGCCAGCAGCCCGACCGGGAAGAGCAATCAGCCCCAGCATTTT; CDR3aa: CASSPTGKSNQPQHF
abundance: -; d_gene: -; j_gene: TRBJ2-2; v_gene: TRBV7-7; CDR3nt: TGTGCCAGCACCACCTCGACAGGAGCCATGGGGGAGCTGTTTTTT; CDR3aa: CASTTSTGAMGELFF
abundance: -; d_gene: TRBD2; j_gene: TRBJ2-5; v_gene: TRBV29-1; CDR3nt: TGCAGCGTTGGTCAAGCGGGAGGGCTTGGGGCCCAGTACTTC; CDR3aa: CSVGQAGGLGAQYF
abundance: -; d_gene: -; j_gene: TRBJ2-3; v_gene: TRBV12-5; CDR3nt: TGTGCTAGTGCCCGGGACTCTAGGGAAGATACGCAGTATTTT; CDR3aa: CASARDSREDTQYF
abundance: -; d_gene: TRBD2; j_gene: TRBJ2-7; v_gene: TRBV18; CDR3nt: TGTGCCAGCTCGCCTAGCGGGAGCTCTGGGTACGAGCAGTACTTC; CDR3aa: CASSPSGSSGYEQYF
abundance: -; d_gene: -; j_gene: TRBJ1-2; v_gene: TRBV7-8; CDR3nt: TGTGCCAGCAGCTTAGACAGAGCTAACTATGGCTACACCTTC; CDR3aa: CASSLDRANYGYTF
abundance: -; d_gene: TRBD1; j_gene: TRBJ2-3; v_gene: TRBV7-8; CDR3nt: TGTGCCAGCATGGCCTCACGACAGGGGGCTTGGGATACGCAGTATTTT; CDR3aa: CASMASRQGAWDTQYF
abundance: -; d_gene: TRBD2; j_gene: TRBJ2-1; v_gene: TRBV7-8; CDR3nt: TGTGCCAGCAGCTTAGATTATACTAGCGGGGGGGCTGGGAAGCAGTTCTTC; CDR3aa: CASSLDYTSGGAGKQFF
abundance: -; d_gene: -; j_gene: TRBJ1-1; v_gene: TRBV28; CDR3nt: TGTGCCAGCAGTTCCCCGGGACACCTGAACACTGAAGCTTTCTTT; CDR3aa: CASSSPGHLNTEAFF
abundance: -; d_gene: -; j_gene: TRBJ1-1; v_gene: TRBV30; CDR3nt: TGTGCCTGGAGTGTGCTATTCGGGGCTGAAGCTTTCTTT; CDR3aa: CAWSVLFGAEAFF